This paragraph covers one TCR beta chain sequence. Its specificity is unknown. This sample was taken from a study of T cells in localized non-small cell lung cancer. General study points: The greatest T cell clonality was found in uninvolved adjacent lung (higher than in tumor). Tumor samples were not multi-region, leaving intratumor heterogeneity unexcluded.

Profiling relied on immunoSEQ multiplex PCR, and the TCRdb table lists in-frame clones only, not all of them. The sample holds around 4,000 clones, 30% to 40% seen once. Germline V gene lookup returns CDR1 LNHDA and CDR2 SQIVND (reference sequence). There are 15 residues in the CDR3. Germline trimming cut 5 bases from V and 4 bases from J; bases unmatched to any gene: 7. V usage is TRBV19 and J usage is TRBJ2-5; 10 nucleotides match TRBD2. This TCR came from a man aged 35 to 69 with stage II squamous cell lung carcinoma. Specimen: lung tumor tissue, collected before any cancer treatment. CDR3 sequence: CASSPTSGEGETQYF. CDR3 nucleotide sequence: TGTGCCAGTAGTCCCACTAGCGGGGAAGGAGAGACCCAGTACTTC.